This T cell receptor (beta chain) was found in a study of T cell responses to AZD1222 COVID-19 vaccine. Germline lookup yields CDR1 MRHNA and CDR2 SNTAGT. This CDR3 is built from 18 residues. Trimming took 5 bases from V and 0 from J, leaving 20 bases between them. Regarding the study as a whole: Increases in Spike-specific TCR breadth and depth were seen after two AZD1222 doses. Per reports, nearly half of all spike-specific TCRs target regions that are unmutated in variants. Just a handful of people given AZD1222 tested seropositive at baseline.

As concerns this clone: What it binds is not known.

Using immunoSEQ multiplex PCR, the repertoire was profiled, and TCRdb retains in-frame clones only, with some absent. The table lists approximately 150,000 clones, approximately 90% of them singletons, with roughly 4.6% in the top ten. Sequencing used peripheral blood, obtained on day 0 of AZD1222 vaccination. The source is an adult in good health. The V gene is TRBV6-4, the J gene TRBJ2-4; D possibly corresponds to TRBD2 (6 bases). In DNA form, the CDR3 reads TGTGCCAGCAGTCTTCCGGGACTCCCATTCATAGCCAAAAACATTCAGTACTTC. Translation: CASSLPGLPFIAKNIQYF.